These 16 T cell receptor beta chains were sequenced from one sample in a study of cytomegalovirus exposure and HLA in healthy donors. PCR was performed using 60 Vbeta and 13 Jbeta primers. Clones were read by immunoSEQ multiplex PCR, and TCRdb kept only the in-frame ones, dropping some. In the table there are some 160,000 clones, roughly 70% of which are singletons. The sample comprised PBMCs. All receptors derive from a woman aged 18-29 years in good health and CMV-seropositive.

This clone was recorded a few times. The chain links TRBV7-2 to TRBJ2-1; D is perhaps TRBD2 (6 bases). V lost 3 bases and J lost 8, with 11 bases in between. Germline V gene data show CDR1 as SGHTA and CDR2 as FQGNSA. This CDR3 region has 13 residues. DNA for the CDR3: TGTGCCAGCAGCTTCCCAGCGGGTTATGAGCAGTTCTTC. Translated: CASSFPAGYEQFF.

This clone was recorded a few times. The chain employs TRBV28 and TRBJ2-1; tentatively, D is TRBD2 (6 bases). CDR3 length: 14 amino acids. The V end was cut by 5 bases, the J end by 4 bases, with 12 bases between. The germline CDR1 and CDR2 sequences are MDHEN and SYDVKM. This CDR3 is CASSPAGQYNEQFF. For the CDR3, the DNA is TGTGCCAGCAGTCCCGCGGGGCAGTACAATGAGCAGTTCTTC.

The chain combines TRBV5-6 with TRBJ2-1; TRBD1 aligns across 8 bases. The length of the CDR3 is 16 residues. After removal of 4 bases from V and 1 base from J, the junction contained 7 bases not matched to a gene. CDR1 and CDR2 (germline): SGHDT, YYEEEE. CDR3 DNA sequence: TGTGCCAGCAGCCCTCAGACAGGGGTATCCTACAATGAGCAGTTCTTC. It specifies CASSPQTGVSYNEQFF.

J is TRBJ2-7 and V is TRBV4-3; D ambiguous. The V end lost 1 base, the J end lost 6 bases, and 7 bases lay between the germline ends. This CDR3 is 12 amino acids long. Germline assignment: CDR1 LGHNA and CDR2 YSLEER. The CDR3 nucleotides read TGCGCCAGCAGCCAAGGCCGAGGCGAGCAGTACTTC. It specifies CASSQGRGEQYF.

The chain links TRBV7-9 to TRBJ2-7, with TRBD2 matching 8 bases. The J segment lost 4 bases and the V segment lost 1 base, leaving 3 bases of the junction unmatched. The CDR3 is made up of 14 amino acids. Germline CDR1 reads SEHNR; CDR2 reads FQNEAQ (reference sequence). The DNA for the CDR3 is TGTGCCAGCAGCTTAGGCGGGGGGCCGTACGAGCAGTACTTC. It encodes CASSLGGGPYEQYF. The whole variable domain, remainder taken from reference TRBV7-9 and TRBJ2-7, is DTGVSQNPRHKITKRGQNVTFRCDPISEHNRLYWYRQTLGQGPEFLTYFQNEAQLEKSRLLSDRFSAERPKGSFSTLEIQRTEQGDSAMYLCASSLGGGPYEQYFGPGTRLTVT.

The chain employs TRBV14 and TRBJ2-2; D gene ambiguous. CDR3 length: 13 amino acids. CDR1 is SGHDN and CDR2 is FVKESK in the germline V gene. V gave up 5 bases and J gave up 1 base, with 5 bases separating them. The CDR3 protein is CASSTQNTGELFF. CDR3 nucleotides: TGTGCCAGCAGCACACAGAACACCGGGGAGCTGTTTTTT. Using reference TRBV14 and TRBJ2-2 for the parts outside the CDR3, the full variable domain is EAGVTQFPSHSVIEKGQTVTLRCDPISGHDNLYWYRRVMGKEIKFLLHFVKESKQDESGMPNNRFLAERTGGTYSTLKVQPAELEDSGVYFCASSTQNTGELFFGEGSRLTVL.

The V gene is TRBV15, the J gene TRBJ1-2; D gene ambiguous. The germline V gene encodes CDR1 LNHNV and CDR2 YYDKDF (reference sequence). This CDR3 contains 16 residues. V was shortened by 0 bases and J by 8 bases, with 19 bases between the two germline ends. The CDR3 DNA sequence: TGTGCCACCAGCAGAGAAACCGAACCAGGTCTAGCGGGCTACACCTTC. Protein: CATSRETEPGLAGYTF.

The chain recombines TRBV12-5 with TRBJ2-2; 7 positions agree with TRBD1. The CDR3 extends over 15 amino acids. Trimming at V came to 4 bases and at J to 5 bases, leaving 7 bases not matched to a gene. From germline, CDR1 is LGHNT and CDR2 FRNRAP. DNA for the CDR3: TGTGCTAGTGGTTCTCCAGGGGGTTGGACCGGGGAGCTGTTTTTT. Translating it yields CASGSPGGWTGELFF.

J is TRBJ2-3 and V is TRBV11-1; TRBD1 aligns across 8 bases. CDR1 and CDR2 (germline): SGHAT, FQDESV (reference sequence). V gave up 4 bases and J gave up 8 bases; unmatched junction bases: 8. CDR3 length: 14 residues. CDR3 bases: TGTGCCAGCAGCTCCGGGACAGGTCGCCTTACGCAGTATTTT. It yields the protein CASSSGTGRLTQYF.

This clone was detected only once. This chain links TRBV29-1 with TRBJ1-2; D is unresolved. The CDR3 length is 15 residues. V lost 6 bases to trimming and J lost 0 bases, with 17 bases between them. From germline, CDR1 is SQVTM and CDR2 ANQGSEA. CDR3 in DNA: TGCAGCGTAACACTAGAAACACATACTAACTATGGCTACACCTTC. Encoded protein: CSVTLETHTNYGYTF.

The chain has TRBV5-1 and TRBJ1-1, with D hard to call. The CDR3 consists of 14 residues. V gave up 3 bases and J gave up 4 bases, with 13 bases separating them. Germline V gene sequence: CDR1 SGHRS, CDR2 YFSETQ. In DNA form, the CDR3 reads TGCGCCAGCAGCTCTCAGAGCGGCCCCACTGAAGCTTTCTTT. It specifies CASSSQSGPTEAFF.

The chain recombines TRBV4-2 with TRBJ1-4, with D perhaps matching TRBD1 (6 bases). Per germline, CDR1 LGHNA and CDR2 YNFKEQ. The V and J ends lost 0 bases and 8 bases respectively, with 10 bases between them. CDR3 size: 14 residues. The CDR3 bases are TGTGCCAGCAGCCAAGATGTAAGGGGGGAAAAACTGTTTTTT. It encodes CASSQDVRGEKLFF.

A remark on this clone: The junction shows a germline mismatch at one end, possibly a read error. V usage is TRBV15 and J usage is TRBJ2-3; 12 bases are shared with TRBD2. This CDR3 is 20 amino acids long. CDR1 and CDR2 from the germline V gene are LNHNV and YYDKDF (reference sequence). The CDR3 sequence is CATSRGPTSGGHGSTGTQYF. For the CDR3, the DNA is TGTGCCACCAGCAGAGGTCCGACTAGCGGGGGCCATGGGTCGACAGGTACGCAGTATTTT.

The gene calls are TRBV6-5 and TRBJ1-4; 9 bases are a match to TRBD1. CDR3 length: 14 amino acids. Trimming cost V 5 bases and J 7 bases; bases outside gene matches: 5. Looked up from germline, CDR1 is MNHEY and CDR2 is SVGAGI. The CDR3 DNA is TGTGCCAGCAGTGATACAGGGGGCTTTGAAAAACTGTTTTTT. This gives the protein CASSDTGGFEKLFF.

The V call is TRBV30, the J call TRBJ1-3, with TRBD1 matching over 7 bases. This CDR3 has 16 residues. From germline, CDR1 is GTSNPN and CDR2 SVGIG (reference sequence). Trimming removed 2 bases from V and 0 bases from J; junction bases left unmatched: 7. The CDR3 loop is CAWSRQGLSSGNTIYF. The CDR3 coding sequence is TGTGCCTGGAGTCGACAGGGCCTCAGCTCTGGAAACACCATATATTTT.

To note about this clone: The sample carries other DNA sequences with the same CDR3. The chain employs TRBV9 and TRBJ2-2; perhaps TRBD1 as D (6 bases). Germline assignment: CDR1 SGDLS and CDR2 YYNGEE. The V end was cut by 0 bases, the J end by 6 bases, with 9 bases between. This CDR3 has 14 amino acids. CDR3 in DNA: TGTGCCAGCAGCGTAGTACAGGGAGCCGGGGAGCTGTTTTTT. This sequence encodes CASSVVQGAGELFF.